The present T cell receptor (beta chain) was sequenced within a study of cytomegalovirus exposure and HLA in healthy donors. General study results and limits: Specificity for CMV antigens was confirmed in vitro for a few of the CMV-associated chains. The authors enumerated over 150 TCR beta chains as linked to cytomegalovirus. The classifier, whose performance was assessed in both the original and validation cohorts, reportedly diagnosed cytomegalovirus status with high specificity and sensitivity.

Some clones are missing from TCRdb's copy, which holds only in-frame ones; the method was immunoSEQ multiplex PCR. The data show roughly 300,000 clones, about nine tenths seen once. Per germline, CDR1 SEHNR and CDR2 FQNEAQ (reference sequence). CDR3 length: 16 residues. J lost 7 bases, V lost 11 bases, and 11 bases had no gene match. In regard to this clone: As yet, its antigen is unknown.

Separate from the approximately 700-subject first cohort was the approximately 130-subject validation cohort, to which the donors belonged. The sequenced material came from PBMCs. The source is a woman younger than 45 in good health and CMV-seropositive. The gene calls are TRBV7-9 and TRBJ2-1; the match to TRBD2 covers 16 bases. The CDR3 loop reads CAASGTSGGALNEQFF. The CDR3 region has the DNA TGTGCCGCCTCCGGGACTAGCGGGGGGGCGTTGAATGAGCAGTTCTTC.